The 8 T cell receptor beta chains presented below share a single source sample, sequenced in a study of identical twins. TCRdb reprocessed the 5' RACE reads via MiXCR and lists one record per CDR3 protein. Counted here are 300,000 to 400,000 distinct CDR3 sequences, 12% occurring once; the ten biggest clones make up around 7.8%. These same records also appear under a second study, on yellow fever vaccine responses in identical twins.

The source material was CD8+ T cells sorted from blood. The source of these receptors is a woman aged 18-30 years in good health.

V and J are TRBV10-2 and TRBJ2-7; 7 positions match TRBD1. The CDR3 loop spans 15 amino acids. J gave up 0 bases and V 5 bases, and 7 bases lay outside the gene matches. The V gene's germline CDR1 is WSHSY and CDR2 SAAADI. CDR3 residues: CASSIGQVSSYEQYV. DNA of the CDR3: TGCGCCAGCAGTATTGGACAGGTCAGCTCCTACGAGCAGTACGTC.

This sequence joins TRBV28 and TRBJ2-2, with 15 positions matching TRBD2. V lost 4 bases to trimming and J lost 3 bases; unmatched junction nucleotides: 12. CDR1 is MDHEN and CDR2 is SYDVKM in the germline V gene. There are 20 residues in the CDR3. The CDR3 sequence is CASSSPPGLAGGLDTGELFF. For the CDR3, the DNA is TGTGCCAGCAGTTCACCTCCGGGACTAGCGGGAGGCCTTGACACCGGGGAGCTGTTTTTT.

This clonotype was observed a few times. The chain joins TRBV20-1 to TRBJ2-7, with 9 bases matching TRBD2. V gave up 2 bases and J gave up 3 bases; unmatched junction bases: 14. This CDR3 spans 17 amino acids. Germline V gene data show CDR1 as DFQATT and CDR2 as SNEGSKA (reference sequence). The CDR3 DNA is TGCAGTGCTAGACCTCCATACAGGACTAGCGAGTACTACGAGCAGTACTTC. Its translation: CSARPPYRTSEYYEQYF.

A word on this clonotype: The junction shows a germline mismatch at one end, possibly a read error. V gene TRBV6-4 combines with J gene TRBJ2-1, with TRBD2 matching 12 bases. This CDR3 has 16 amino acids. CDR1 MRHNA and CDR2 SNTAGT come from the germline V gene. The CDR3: CGSSDSLAGGYNEQFF. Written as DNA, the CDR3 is TGTGGCAGCAGTGATAGCCTAGCGGGGGGGTACAATGAGCAGTTCTTC.

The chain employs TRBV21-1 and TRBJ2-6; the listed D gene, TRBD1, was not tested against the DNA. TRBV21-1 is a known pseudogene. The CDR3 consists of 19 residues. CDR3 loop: CASSKTVTGGFPGANVLTF. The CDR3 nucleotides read TGTGCCAGCAGCAAAACCGTGACAGGGGGCTTCCCTGGGGCCAACGTCCTGACTTTC.

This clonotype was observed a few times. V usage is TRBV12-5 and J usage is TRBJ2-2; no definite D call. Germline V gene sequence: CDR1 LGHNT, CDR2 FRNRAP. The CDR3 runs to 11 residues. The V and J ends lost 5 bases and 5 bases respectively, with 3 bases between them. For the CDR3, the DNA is TGTGCTAGTGGTCCGACCGGGGAGCTGTTTTTT. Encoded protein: CASGPTGELFF.

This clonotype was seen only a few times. The CDR3 protein is CASSLMGASSSYNEQFF. The CDR3 DNA is TGTGCCAGCAGTCTCATGGGGGCCTCGAGCTCCTACAATGAGCAGTTCTTC. V gene TRBV6-1 combines with J gene TRBJ2-1; D may be TRBD1 (6 bases). V lost 5 bases and J 0 bases, leaving 17 bases between the germline ends. Germline V gene lookup returns CDR1 MNHNS and CDR2 SASEGT. This CDR3 contains 17 residues.

The CDR3 DNA is TGTGCCACCGCATTGGTCCAGGGGACAGGGGACAATGAGCAGTTCTTC. This gives the protein CATALVQGTGDNEQFF. The V and J genes are TRBV28 and TRBJ2-1, with 10 positions matching TRBD1. The J segment lost 5 bases and the V segment lost 10 bases, leaving 14 bases of the junction unmatched. Germline CDR1 reads MDHEN; CDR2 reads SYDVKM. This CDR3 contains 16 residues. Filled out from reference TRBV28 and TRBJ2-1, the complete variable domain reads DVKVTQSSRYLVKRTGEKVFLECVQDMDHENMFWYRQDPGLGLRLIYFSYDVKMKEKGDIPEGYSVSREKKERFSLILESASTNQTSMYLCATALVQGTGDNEQFFGPGTRLTVL.